The T cell receptor beta chain described here comes from a study of Ad26.COV2.S vaccination and SARS-CoV-2 variants. Study in general: A COV1001 Ad26.COV2.S trial-arm participant provided the sample. Once, or twice with 56 days between doses, Ad26.COV2.S was given intramuscularly.

With respect to this clone: Antigen: not known.

Study results and caveats: Individuals receiving vaccine had higher spike-specific TCR breadth than placebo recipients did.

The CDR3 length is 12 residues. Germline CDR1 is SGHTA and CDR2 is FQGNSA. Trimming cost V 1 base and J 5 bases, with 5 bases left between them. Using immunoSEQ multiplex PCR, the repertoire was profiled, and TCRdb retains in-frame clones only, with some absent. Altogether 200,000 to 250,000 clones are present, around nine tenths being singletons, with the ten largest covering about 10%. Treatment denoted: some 19 received Ad26.COV2.S at low or high dose, single or two shots; about 5 received placebo; per-sample allocation not given. Following the first vaccine or placebo injection, samples were taken on day 63. Based in Boston, the donor was an adult of 18-55 years.

The clonotype comes from a person between 18 and 65 years old who received the Ad26.COV2.S COVID-19 vaccine or a placebo. The chain combines TRBV7-2 with TRBJ1-1; the D gene is possibly TRBD1 (5 bases). The sample here was peripheral blood, taken in a trial of Ad26.COV2.S vaccine versus placebo. This chain's CDR3 is CASSLDRTEAFF. CDR3 DNA sequence: TGTGCCAGCAGCTTAGACAGGACTGAAGCTTTCTTT.